This is a list of T cell receptor beta chains from one sample in a study of T cell changes during pregnancy in multiple sclerosis. Profiling relied on immunoSEQ multiplex PCR, and the TCRdb table lists in-frame clones only, not all of them. The table includes some 37,000 clones, 89% detected once. This material consisted of CD8+ T cells from peripheral blood mononuclear cells, taken in the third trimester of pregnancy. The receptors were gathered from a female donor with multiple sclerosis, enrolled in a pregnancy study. Both conserved end residues are trimmed from each CDR3. Fields, in order: V gene, clone size, J gene, CDR3 protein. Not all rows give a size; the values are once, few, many and, for expanded clones, a class.

TRBV5-8	NA	TRBJ2-7	ASSPEVDRGISYEQY
TRBV5-4	NA	TRBJ2-1	ASSLGTSGRAVYNEQF
TRBV6-1	NA	TRBJ2-7	ASSSWGTYEQY
TRBV6-5	medium-sized	TRBJ1-1	ASSYRQGGTEAF
TRBV5-8	NA	TRBJ2-2	ASSLTGTYTGELF
TRBV5-1	NA	TRBJ1-1	ASSTGTGARTTEAF
TRBV12-5	NA	TRBJ1-2	ASGPTGGLMGYGYT
TRBV29-1	NA	TRBJ2-1	SAGVYNEQF
TRBV10-2	NA	TRBJ1-1	ASSATGGNTEAF
TRBV19	NA	TRBJ1-5	ASSTRRGSNQPQH
TRBV19	NA	TRBJ2-2	ASSISGSRAGELF
TRBV5-6	once	TRBJ1-5	ASSPGGVQPQH
TRBV27	NA	TRBJ2-7	ASSYDRDRIYEQY
TRBV18	NA	TRBJ1-5	ASSPDQGPQPQH
TRBV27	NA	TRBJ1-5	ASSLDTYQPQH
TRBV30	NA	TRBJ1-6	AWSDQGISYNSPLH
TRBV11-3	NA	TRBJ2-2	ASSLGRGGTGELF
TRBV9	NA	TRBJ1-3	ASSADGGSGNTIY
TRBV5-6	NA	TRBJ2-1	ASSAFGGQGYNEQF
TRBV7-9	NA	TRBJ2-1	ASSSAAEQF
TRBV27	NA	TRBJ2-3	ASSPLTSGGNTDTQY
TRBV30	NA	TRBJ2-7	AWGQGVYEQY
TRBV2	NA	TRBJ2-3	ASSGTSGGTDTQY
TRBV27	NA	TRBJ2-7	ASSIVGSTGSGYEQY